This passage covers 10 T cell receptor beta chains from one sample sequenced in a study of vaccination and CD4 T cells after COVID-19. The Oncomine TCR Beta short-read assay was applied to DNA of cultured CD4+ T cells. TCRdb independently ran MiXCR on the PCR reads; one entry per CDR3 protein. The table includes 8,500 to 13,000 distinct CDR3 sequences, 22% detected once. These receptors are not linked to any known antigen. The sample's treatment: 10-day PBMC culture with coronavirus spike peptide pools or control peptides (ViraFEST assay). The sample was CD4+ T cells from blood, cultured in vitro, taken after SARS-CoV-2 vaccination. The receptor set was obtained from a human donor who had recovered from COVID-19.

CDR3: CASSPGNEQFF. As DNA, the CDR3 is TGTGCCAGCAGCCCAGGGAATGAGCAGTTCTTC. This rearrangement joins TRBV12-3 or TRBV12-4 to TRBJ2-1, with D perhaps matching TRBD1 (5 bases). V was cut by 6 bases and J by 7 bases, with 7 bases left in between. This CDR3 is 11 amino acids long.

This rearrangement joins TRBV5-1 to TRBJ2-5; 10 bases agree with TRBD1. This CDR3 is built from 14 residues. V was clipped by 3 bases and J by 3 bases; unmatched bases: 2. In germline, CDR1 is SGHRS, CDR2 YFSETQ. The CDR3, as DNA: TGCGCCAGCAGCTCAGGGACAGGGGAAGAGACCCAGTACTTC. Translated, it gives CASSSGTGEETQYF.

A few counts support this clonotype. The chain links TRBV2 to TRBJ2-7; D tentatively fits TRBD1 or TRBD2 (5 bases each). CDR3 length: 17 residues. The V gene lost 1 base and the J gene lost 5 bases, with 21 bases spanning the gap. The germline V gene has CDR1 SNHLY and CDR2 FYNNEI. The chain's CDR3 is CASSEVFSVGRENEQYF. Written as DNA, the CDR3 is TGTGCCAGCAGTGAAGTGTTCTCGGTCGGCAGGGAGAACGAGCAGTACTTC. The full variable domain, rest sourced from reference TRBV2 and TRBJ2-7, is EPEVTQTPSHQVTQMGQEVILRCVPISNHLYFYWYRQILGQKVEFLVSFYNNEISEKSEIFDDQFSVERPDGSNFTLKIRSTKLEDSAMYFCASSEVFSVGRENEQYFGPGTRLTVT.

This CDR3 reads CATEDGGSSDEQFF. CDR3 DNA sequence: TGTGCCACCGAGGATGGGGGGAGTAGTGATGAGCAGTTCTTC. V and J are TRBV19 and TRBJ2-1, with D possibly matching TRBD2 (6 bases). The germline V and J ends were trimmed by 10 bases and 8 bases, with 21 bases remaining between them. Germline values: CDR1 LNHDA, CDR2 SQIVND (reference sequence). This CDR3 has 14 amino acids.

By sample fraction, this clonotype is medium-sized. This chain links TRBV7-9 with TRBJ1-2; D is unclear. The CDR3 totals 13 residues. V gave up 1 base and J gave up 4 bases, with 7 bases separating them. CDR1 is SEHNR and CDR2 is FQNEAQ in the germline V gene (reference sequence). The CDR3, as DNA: TGTGCCAGCAGCTTAGGCAGGTCCTATGGCTACACCTTC. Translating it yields CASSLGRSYGYTF.

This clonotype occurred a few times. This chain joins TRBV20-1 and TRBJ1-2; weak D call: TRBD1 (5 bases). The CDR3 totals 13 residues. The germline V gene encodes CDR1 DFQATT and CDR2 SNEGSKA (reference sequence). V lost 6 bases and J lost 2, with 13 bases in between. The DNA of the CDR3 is TGCAGTGCCAACATACAGGTGAACTATGGCTACACCTTC. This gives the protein CSANIQVNYGYTF.

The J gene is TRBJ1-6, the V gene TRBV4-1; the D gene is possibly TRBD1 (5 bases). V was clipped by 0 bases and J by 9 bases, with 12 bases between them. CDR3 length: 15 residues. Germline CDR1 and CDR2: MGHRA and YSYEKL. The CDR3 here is CASSQEDHRTSPLHF. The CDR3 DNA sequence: TGCGCCAGCAGCCAAGAAGACCACAGGACTTCACCCCTCCACTTT.

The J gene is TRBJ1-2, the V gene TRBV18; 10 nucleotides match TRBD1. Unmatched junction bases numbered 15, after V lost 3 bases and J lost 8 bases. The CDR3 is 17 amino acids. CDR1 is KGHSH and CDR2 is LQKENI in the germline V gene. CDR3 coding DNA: TGTGCCAGCTCACCTTCGACCGGGACAGGGGCGACGGGCGGCTACACCTTC. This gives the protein CASSPSTGTGATGGYTF.

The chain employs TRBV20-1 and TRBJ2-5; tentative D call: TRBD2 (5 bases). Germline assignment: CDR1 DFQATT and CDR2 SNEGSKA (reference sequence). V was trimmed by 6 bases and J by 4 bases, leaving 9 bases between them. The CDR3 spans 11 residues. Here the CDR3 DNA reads TGCAGTGCCCCCCGGGGAGAGACCCAGTACTTC. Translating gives CSAPRGETQYF.

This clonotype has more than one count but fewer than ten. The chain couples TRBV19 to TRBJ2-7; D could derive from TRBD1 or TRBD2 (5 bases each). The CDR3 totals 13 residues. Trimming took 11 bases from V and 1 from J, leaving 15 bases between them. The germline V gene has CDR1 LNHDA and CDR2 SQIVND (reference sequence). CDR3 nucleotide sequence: TGTGCCTGCAGGACAAGCGGATCCTACGAGCAGTACTTC. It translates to CACRTSGSYEQYF.